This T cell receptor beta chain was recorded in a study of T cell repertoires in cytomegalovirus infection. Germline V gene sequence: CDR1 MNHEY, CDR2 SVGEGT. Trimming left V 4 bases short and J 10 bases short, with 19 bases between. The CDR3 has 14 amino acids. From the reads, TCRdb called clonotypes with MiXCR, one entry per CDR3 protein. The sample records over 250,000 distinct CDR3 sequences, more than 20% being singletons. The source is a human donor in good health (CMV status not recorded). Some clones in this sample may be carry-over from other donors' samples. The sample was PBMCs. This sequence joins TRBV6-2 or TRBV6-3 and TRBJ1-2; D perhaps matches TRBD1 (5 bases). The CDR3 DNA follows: TGTGCCAGCAGTTCGAGTTGGACACCGACGCCCTACACCTTC. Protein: CASSSSWTPTPYTF.